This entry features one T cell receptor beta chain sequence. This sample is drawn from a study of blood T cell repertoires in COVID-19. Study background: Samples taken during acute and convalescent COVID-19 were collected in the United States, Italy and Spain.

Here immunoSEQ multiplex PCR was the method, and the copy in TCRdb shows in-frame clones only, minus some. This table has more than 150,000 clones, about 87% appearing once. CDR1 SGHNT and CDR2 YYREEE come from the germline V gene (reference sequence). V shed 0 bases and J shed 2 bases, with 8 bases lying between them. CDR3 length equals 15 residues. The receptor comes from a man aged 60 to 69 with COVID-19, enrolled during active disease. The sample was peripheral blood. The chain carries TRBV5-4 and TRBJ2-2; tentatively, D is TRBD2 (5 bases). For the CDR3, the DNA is TGTGCCAGCAGCTTGGGACTACAAAACACCGGGGAGCTGTTTTTT. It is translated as CASSLGLQNTGELFF.